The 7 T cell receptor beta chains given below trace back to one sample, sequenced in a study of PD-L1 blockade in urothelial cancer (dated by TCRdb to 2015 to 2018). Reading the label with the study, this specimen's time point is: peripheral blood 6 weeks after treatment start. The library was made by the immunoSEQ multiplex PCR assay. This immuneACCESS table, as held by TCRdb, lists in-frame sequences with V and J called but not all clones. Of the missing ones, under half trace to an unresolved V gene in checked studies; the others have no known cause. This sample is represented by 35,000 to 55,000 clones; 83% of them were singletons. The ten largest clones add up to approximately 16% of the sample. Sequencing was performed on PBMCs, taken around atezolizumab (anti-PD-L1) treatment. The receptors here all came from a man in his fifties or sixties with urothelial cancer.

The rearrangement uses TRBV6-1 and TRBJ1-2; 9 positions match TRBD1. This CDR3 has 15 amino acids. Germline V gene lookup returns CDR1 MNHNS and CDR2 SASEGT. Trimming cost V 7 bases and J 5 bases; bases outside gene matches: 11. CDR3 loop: CASNRGQRTPYGYTF. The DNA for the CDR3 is TGTGCCAGCAACAGGGGGCAACGGACCCCTTATGGCTACACCTTC.

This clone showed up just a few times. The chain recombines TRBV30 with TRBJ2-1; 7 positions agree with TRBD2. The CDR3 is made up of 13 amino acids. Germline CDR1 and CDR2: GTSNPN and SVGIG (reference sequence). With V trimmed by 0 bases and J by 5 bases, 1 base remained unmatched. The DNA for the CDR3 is TGTGCCTGGAGTGTTGGGGGGGACAATGAGCAGTTCTTC. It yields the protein CAWSVGGDNEQFF.

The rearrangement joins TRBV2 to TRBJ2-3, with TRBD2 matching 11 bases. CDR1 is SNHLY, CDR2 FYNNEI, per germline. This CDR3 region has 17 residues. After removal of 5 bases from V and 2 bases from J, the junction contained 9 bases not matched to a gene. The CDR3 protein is CASSYASSGGTTDTQYF. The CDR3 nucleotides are TGTGCCAGCAGTTACGCGTCTAGCGGGGGGACCACAGATACGCAGTATTTT. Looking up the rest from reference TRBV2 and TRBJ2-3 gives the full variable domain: EPEVTQTPSHQVTQMGQEVILRCVPISNHLYFYWYRQILGQKVEFLVSFYNNEISEKSEIFDDQFSVERPDGSNFTLKIRSTKLEDSAMYFCASSYASSGGTTDTQYFGPGTRLTVL.

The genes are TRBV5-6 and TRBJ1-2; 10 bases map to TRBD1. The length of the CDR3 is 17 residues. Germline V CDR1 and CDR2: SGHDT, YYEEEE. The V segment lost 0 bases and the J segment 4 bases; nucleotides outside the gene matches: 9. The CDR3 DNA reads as TGTGCCAGCAGCTTGGGGACAGGGGGACCCAGCCCCTATGGCTACACCTTC. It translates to CASSLGTGGPSPYGYTF.

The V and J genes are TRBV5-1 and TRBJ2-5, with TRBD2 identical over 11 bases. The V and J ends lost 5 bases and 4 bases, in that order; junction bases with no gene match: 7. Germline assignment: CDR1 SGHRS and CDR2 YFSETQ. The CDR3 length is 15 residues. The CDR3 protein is CASSPRSGGAETQYF. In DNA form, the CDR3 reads TGCGCCAGCAGTCCCCGTAGCGGGGGGGCAGAGACCCAGTACTTC.

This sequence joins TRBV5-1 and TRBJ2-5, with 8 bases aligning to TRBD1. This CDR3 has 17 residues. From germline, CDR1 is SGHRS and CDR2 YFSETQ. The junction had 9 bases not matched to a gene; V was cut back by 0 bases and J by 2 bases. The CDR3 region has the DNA TGCGCCAGCAGCTTGGCGCCCCTTGACAGGGGACAAGAGACCCAGTACTTC. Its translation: CASSLAPLDRGQETQYF. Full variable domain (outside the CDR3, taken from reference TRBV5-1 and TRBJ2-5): KAGVTQTPRYLIKTRGQQVTLSCSPISGHRSVSWYQQTPGQGLQFLFEYFSETQRNKGNFPGRFSGRQFSNSRSEMNVSTLELGDSALYLCASSLAPLDRGQETQYFGPGTRLLVL.

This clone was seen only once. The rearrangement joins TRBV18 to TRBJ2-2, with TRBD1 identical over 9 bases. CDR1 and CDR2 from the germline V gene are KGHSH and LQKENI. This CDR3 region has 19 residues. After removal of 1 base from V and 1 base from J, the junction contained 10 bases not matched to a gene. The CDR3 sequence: CASSPRRTGTGKNTGELFF. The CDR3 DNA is TGTGCCAGCTCACCACGACGTACCGGGACAGGGAAGAACACCGGGGAGCTGTTTTTT. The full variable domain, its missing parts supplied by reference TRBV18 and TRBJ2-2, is NAGVMQNPRHLVRRRGQEARLRCSPMKGHSHVYWYRQLPEEGLKFMVYLQKENIIDESGMPKERFSAEFPKEGPSILRIQQVVRGDSAAYFCASSPRRTGTGKNTGELFFGEGSRLTVL.